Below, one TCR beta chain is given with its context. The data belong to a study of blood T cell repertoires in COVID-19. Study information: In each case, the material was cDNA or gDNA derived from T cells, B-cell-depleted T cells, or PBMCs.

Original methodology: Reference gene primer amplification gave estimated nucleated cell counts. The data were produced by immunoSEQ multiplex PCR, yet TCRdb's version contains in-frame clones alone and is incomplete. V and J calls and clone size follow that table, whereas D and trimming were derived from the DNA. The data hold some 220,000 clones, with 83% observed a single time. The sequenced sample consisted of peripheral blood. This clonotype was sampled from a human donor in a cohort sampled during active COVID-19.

In DNA form, the CDR3 reads TGTGCCAGCAGCGTAGGGGGACAGGAAAGCGAGCAGTACTTC. It is translated as CASSVGGQESEQYF. This chain uses TRBV9 with TRBJ2-7; 8 nucleotides agree with TRBD1. The CDR3 runs 14 residues. J gave up 6 bases and V 0 bases, and 5 bases lay outside the gene matches. Germline CDR1 reads SGDLS; CDR2 reads YYNGEE.